A selection of T cell receptor beta chains follows, all from one sample in a study of blood T cell repertoires in COVID-19. Assay used: immunoSEQ multiplex PCR; TCRdb lists only in-frame clones, some missing. The table lists tens of thousands of clones, approximately 88% of them singletons. The sequenced sample was peripheral blood. These receptors were taken from a human donor in a cohort sampled during active COVID-19. Both conserved end residues are part of each CDR3. D genes are given only for firm matches. Rows may omit the clone size; those that give it use once, few, many or a size class.

clone size | CDR3 length | J gene | D gene | V gene | CDR3 DNA | CDR3 protein
NA | 14 | TRBJ1-2 | NA | TRBV5-1 | TGCGCCAGCAGCTTGGACAGGACCTACTATGGCTACACCTTC | CASSLDRTYYGYTF
once | 15 | TRBJ2-7 | TRBD1 | TRBV9 | TGTGCCAGCAGCGTAGGGACAGGGGGCTTCTACGAGCAGTACTTC | CASSVGTGGFYEQYF
few | 14 | TRBJ1-6 | NA | TRBV5-1 | TGCGCCAGCAGCTTGTTTCCCGCGTCTCCCGGGCTCCACTTT | CASSLFPASPGLHF
once | 15 | TRBJ1-1 | TRBD1 | TRBV7-6 | TGTGCCAGCAGCCCAGACACAGGGGGTCGAACTGAAGCTTTCTTT | CASSPDTGGRTEAFF
NA | 14 | TRBJ2-7 | TRBD1 | TRBV5-1 | TGCGCCAGCAGCTTGGGGGACAGCTACTACGAGCAGTACTTC | CASSLGDSYYEQYF
NA | 17 | TRBJ2-1 | NA | TRBV6-2/TRBV6-3 | TGTGCCAGCAGCCTCCGGGGTAGAGCGGCCTCCTACAATGAGCAGTTCTTC | CASSLRGRAASYNEQFF
NA | 15 | TRBJ2-3 | NA | TRBV2 | TGTGCCAGCAACTGGGGAGCGGGTAGCACAGATACGCAGTATTTT | CASNWGAGSTDTQYF
NA | 19 | TRBJ2-6 | NA | TRBV19 | TGTGCCAGTAGTATAGGGGTGGGTATCGGGATCTCTGGGGCCAACGTCCTGACTTTC | CASSIGVGIGISGANVLTF
NA | 17 | TRBJ2-5 | TRBD2 | TRBV3-1/TRBV3-2 | TGTGCCAGCAGCCAAGATACCACTGGCGGGAGCGCAGAGACCCAGTACTTC | CASSQDTTGGSAETQYF
NA | 15 | TRBJ2-2 | NA | TRBV7-9 | TGTGCCAGCAGCTCGGGACTCCTCAACACCGGGGAGCTGTTTTTT | CASSSGLLNTGELFF
once | 13 | TRBJ2-5 | TRBD2 | TRBV29-1 | TGCAGCGTTGAAGGGGCGGGAGGAGAGACCCAGTACTTC | CSVEGAGGETQYF
NA | 15 | TRBJ2-7 | TRBD2 | TRBV3-1/TRBV3-2 | TGTGCCAGCAGCCAAGAGGCGCGGGGGGGCCGCGAGCAGTACTTC | CASSQEARGGREQYF
NA | 16 | TRBJ2-3 | TRBD2 | TRBV24-1 | TGTGCCACCGGGACTAGCGGGGGGGCGAGCACAGATACGCAGTATTTT | CATGTSGGASTDTQYF
NA | 15 | TRBJ2-1 | TRBD2 | TRBV11-3 | TGTGCCAGCAGCGCCAGGGCGGGGGGGTTCAATGAGCAGTTCTTC | CASSARAGGFNEQFF
NA | 14 | TRBJ2-3 | NA | TRBV19 | TGTGCCAGTAGTAAGCTCCAGGGTGCCTATACGCAGTATTTT | CASSKLQGAYTQYF
NA | 13 | TRBJ2-7 | TRBD2 | TRBV5-1 | TGCGCCAGCAGCTTCGGACTAGATGGCGAGCAGTACTTC | CASSFGLDGEQYF
NA | 14 | TRBJ1-5 | NA | TRBV6-2/TRBV6-3 | TGTGCCAGCAGTTACTCAGGGGGAAATCAGCCCCAGCATTTT | CASSYSGGNQPQHF
NA | 14 | TRBJ1-2 | NA | TRBV2 | TGTGCCAGCGCTTTAGGCGGCGCTGGGTACGGCTACACCTTC | CASALGGAGYGYTF
NA | 13 | TRBJ1-1 | NA | TRBV28 | TGTGCCAGCAGTCTTCCAAGGGGGACTGAAGCTTTCTTT | CASSLPRGTEAFF
once | 16 | TRBJ1-3 | TRBD1 | TRBV15 | TGTGCCACCAGCAGAGAAAACAGGGGATCCGGAAACACCATATATTTT | CATSRENRGSGNTIYF
NA | 12 | TRBJ1-2 | NA | TRBV29-1 | TGCAGCGTTGCGGGATTTGACTATGGCTACACCTTC | CSVAGFDYGYTF
NA | 15 | TRBJ2-1 | TRBD2 | TRBV7-8 | TGTGCCAGCAGCCAACTAGCGACTTCCTACAATGAGCAGTTCTTC | CASSQLATSYNEQFF
once | 12 | TRBJ2-1 | NA | TRBV3-1/TRBV3-2 | TGTGCCAGCACATCCACCTACAATGAGCAGTTCTTC | CASTSTYNEQFF
NA | 14 | TRBJ2-7 | NA | TRBV4-1 | TGCGCCAGCAGCCAAGATTCTAGCACTGGCGGGCAGTACTTC | CASSQDSSTGGQYF
few | 15 | TRBJ1-1 | NA | TRBV5-8 | TGTGCCAGCAGCTTGTATCGGGGTGGTTACCCTGAAGCTTTCTTT | CASSLYRGGYPEAFF
NA | 16 | TRBJ1-4 | NA | TRBV18 | TGTGCCAGCTCATCTACTATAGACAGTAGGAGTGAAAAACTGTTTTTT | CASSSTIDSRSEKLFF
NA | 14 | TRBJ2-3 | NA | TRBV28 | TGTGCCAGCAACAGTGGGACTAGCACAGATACGCAGTATTTT | CASNSGTSTDTQYF